Below, one T cell receptor (beta chain) is given with its context. Losses at the gene ends were 4 bases for V and 7 bases for J; bases not matched to a gene: 12. CDR3 size: 16 residues. Germline CDR1 is SGHTS and CDR2 is YDEGEE. The data were obtained in a study of PD-L1 blockade in urothelial cancer. As for the study in general: A median approximately 150,000 T cells were found in blood samples.

Only in-frame clones appear in the TCRdb table, and some are missing; sequencing was by immunoSEQ multiplex PCR. Of about 72,000 clones detected, more than 75% appear once; the ten largest clones hold under 15%. Time point of the sample: pretreatment peripheral blood. The J gene is TRBJ2-1, the V gene TRBV5-8; 9 bases agree with TRBD2. This TCR was recovered from a man between 60 and 75 years old with urothelial cancer. This sample comprised PBMCs, obtained around atezolizumab (anti-PD-L1) treatment. CDR3 loop: CASSPVAGVAWNEQFF. The DNA for the CDR3 is TGTGCCAGCAGCCCAGTAGCGGGGGTTGCGTGGAATGAGCAGTTCTTC.